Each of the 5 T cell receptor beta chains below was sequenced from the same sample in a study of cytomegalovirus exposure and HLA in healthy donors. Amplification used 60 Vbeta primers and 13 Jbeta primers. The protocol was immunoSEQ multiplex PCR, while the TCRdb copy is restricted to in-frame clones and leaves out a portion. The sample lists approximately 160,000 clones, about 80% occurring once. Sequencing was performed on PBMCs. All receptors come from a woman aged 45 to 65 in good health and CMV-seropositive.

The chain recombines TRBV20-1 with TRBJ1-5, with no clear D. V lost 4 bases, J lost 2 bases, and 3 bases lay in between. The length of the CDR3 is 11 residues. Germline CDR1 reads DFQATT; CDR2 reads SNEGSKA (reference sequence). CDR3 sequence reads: CSATGNQPQHF. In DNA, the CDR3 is TGCAGTGCTACGGGCAATCAGCCCCAGCATTTT.

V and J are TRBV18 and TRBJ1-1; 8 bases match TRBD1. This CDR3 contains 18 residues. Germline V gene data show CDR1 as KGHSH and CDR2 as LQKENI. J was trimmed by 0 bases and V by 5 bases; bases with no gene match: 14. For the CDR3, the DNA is TGTGCCAGCTCAGATCGACCGGGACAGGTGAGCCTGAACACTGAAGCTTTCTTT. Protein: CASSDRPGQVSLNTEAFF.

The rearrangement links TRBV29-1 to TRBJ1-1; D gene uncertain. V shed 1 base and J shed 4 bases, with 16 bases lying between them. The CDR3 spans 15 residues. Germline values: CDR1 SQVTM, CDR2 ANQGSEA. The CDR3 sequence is CSVEVYRAGSTEAFF. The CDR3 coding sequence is TGCAGCGTTGAAGTTTACCGGGCGGGGAGCACTGAAGCTTTCTTT.

The CDR3 nucleotides are TGTGCCAGTACCACTGTAGGGCTAGCGGGGGGAGGAGATACGCAGTATTTT. Its translation: CASTTVGLAGGGDTQYF. The rearrangement uses TRBV19 and TRBJ2-3, with 11 bases identical to TRBD2. The V and J ends lost 7 bases and 5 bases, in that order; junction bases with no gene match: 14. The CDR3 is made up of 17 amino acids. CDR1 LNHDA and CDR2 SQIVND come from the germline V gene (reference sequence).

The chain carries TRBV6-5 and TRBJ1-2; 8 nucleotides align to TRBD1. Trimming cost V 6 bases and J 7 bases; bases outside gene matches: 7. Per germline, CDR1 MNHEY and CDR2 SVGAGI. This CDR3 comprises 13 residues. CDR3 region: CASRETGGSGYTF. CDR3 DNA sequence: TGTGCCAGCAGGGAAACAGGGGGAAGTGGCTACACCTTC.